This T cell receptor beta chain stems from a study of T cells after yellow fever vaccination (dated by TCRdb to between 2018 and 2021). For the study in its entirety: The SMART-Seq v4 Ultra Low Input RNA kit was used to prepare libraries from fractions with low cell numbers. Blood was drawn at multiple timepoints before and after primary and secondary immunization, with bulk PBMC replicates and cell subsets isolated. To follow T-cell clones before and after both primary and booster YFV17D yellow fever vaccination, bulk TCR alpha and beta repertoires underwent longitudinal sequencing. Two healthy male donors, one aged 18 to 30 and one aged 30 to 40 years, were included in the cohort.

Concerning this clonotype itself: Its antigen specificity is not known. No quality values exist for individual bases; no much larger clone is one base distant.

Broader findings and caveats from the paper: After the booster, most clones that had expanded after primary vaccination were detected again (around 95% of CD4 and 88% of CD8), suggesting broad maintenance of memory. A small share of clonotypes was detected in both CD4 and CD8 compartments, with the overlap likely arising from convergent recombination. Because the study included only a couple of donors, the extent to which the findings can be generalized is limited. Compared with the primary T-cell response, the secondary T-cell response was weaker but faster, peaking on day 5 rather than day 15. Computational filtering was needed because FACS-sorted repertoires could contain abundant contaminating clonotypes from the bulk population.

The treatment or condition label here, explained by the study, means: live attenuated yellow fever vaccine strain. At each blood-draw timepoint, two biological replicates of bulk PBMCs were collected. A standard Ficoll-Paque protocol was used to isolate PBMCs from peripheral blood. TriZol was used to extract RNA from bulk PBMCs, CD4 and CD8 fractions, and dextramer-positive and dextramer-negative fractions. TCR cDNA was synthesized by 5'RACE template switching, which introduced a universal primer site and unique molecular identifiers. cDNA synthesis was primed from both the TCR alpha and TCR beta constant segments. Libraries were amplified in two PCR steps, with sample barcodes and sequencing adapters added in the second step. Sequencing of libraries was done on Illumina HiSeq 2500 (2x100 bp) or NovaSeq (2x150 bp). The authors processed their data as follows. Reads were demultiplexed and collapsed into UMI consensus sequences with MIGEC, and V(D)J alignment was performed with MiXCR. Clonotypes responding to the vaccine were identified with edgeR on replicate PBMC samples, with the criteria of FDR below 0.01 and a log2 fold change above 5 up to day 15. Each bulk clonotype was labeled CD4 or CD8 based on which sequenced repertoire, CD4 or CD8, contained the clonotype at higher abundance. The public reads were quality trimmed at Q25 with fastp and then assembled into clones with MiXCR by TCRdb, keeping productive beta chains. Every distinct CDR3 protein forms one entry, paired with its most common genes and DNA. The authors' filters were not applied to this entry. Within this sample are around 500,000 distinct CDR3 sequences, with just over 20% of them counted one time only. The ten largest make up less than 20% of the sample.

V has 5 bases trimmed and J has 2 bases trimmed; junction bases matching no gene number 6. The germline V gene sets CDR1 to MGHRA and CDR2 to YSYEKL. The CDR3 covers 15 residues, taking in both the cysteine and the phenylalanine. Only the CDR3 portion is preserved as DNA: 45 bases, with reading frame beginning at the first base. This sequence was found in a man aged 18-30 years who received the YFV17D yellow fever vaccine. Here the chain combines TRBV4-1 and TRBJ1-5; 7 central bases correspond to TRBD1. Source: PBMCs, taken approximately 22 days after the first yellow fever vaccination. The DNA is TGCGCCAGCAGCTTCTATGACAGGGGCAATCAGCCCCAGCATTTT. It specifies CASSFYDRGNQPQHF.